This TCR beta chain was identified during a study of response to subunit inactivated influenza vaccine. General study findings and limits: The authors offered the suggestion that each seasonal influenza vaccination recruits few new T cells.

The V gene's germline CDR1 is SGHRS and CDR2 YFSETQ. J gave up 3 bases and V 1 base, and 5 bases lay outside the gene matches. There are 15 residues in the CDR3. TCRdb recomputed calls from the RT-PCR reads with MiXCR, one row per CDR3 protein. Seen here are about 650,000 distinct CDR3 sequences, around 13% observed once, and the top ten hold 7.5% to 9%. A note on this clonotype: Its matching antigen is unknown.

The chain joins TRBV5-1 to TRBJ2-7, with 9 bases aligning to TRBD1. The sample in question was PBMCs from blood, obtained 14 days before vaccination. The receptor's source is a man between 45 and 60 years old who received an inactivated influenza vaccine. The CDR3 region is CASSLLGQGNYEQYF. In DNA form, the CDR3 reads TGCGCCAGCAGCTTGCTAGGACAGGGGAACTACGAGCAGTACTTC.